The source of this TCR beta chain is a study of T-cell reconstitution after alpha-beta-depleted transplantation in children. Overall study results and limits: Expanded clones from the graft, numbering several hundred, reportedly supplied alpha-beta T cells about two months after transplant. From newly produced T cells came most of the T-cell counts and diversity one year after transplant. In some patients, recipient T cells and intrathymic progenitors surviving conditioning explained high day-60 diversity.

TCRbeta library preparation incorporated unique molecular identifiers. TCRdb itself ran the PCR reads through MiXCR, one entry per CDR3 protein. The sample has about 590,000 distinct CDR3 sequences; about an eighth are singletons. CDR3 length: 16 amino acids. Germline values: CDR1 SSHAT, CDR2 FNYEAQ (reference sequence). This clonotype was detected a few times. Its antigen is still unknown. An end of the junction differs from the germline gene, which may be a read error. This sequence joins TRBV7-7 and TRBJ2-3; 9 positions match TRBD2. This receptor was obtained from a male patient younger than 18 who had a stem cell transplant for acute myeloid leukemia, so the T cells may come from the graft donor. This specimen consisted of PBMCs, mostly from graft donor cells, obtained 360 days after TCRalphabeta/CD19-depleted stem cell transplant. The CDR3 here is CASSRTSGRAGDTQYF. CDR3 in DNA: TGTGCTAGCAGCCGAACTAGCGGGCGGGCAGGAGATACGCAGTATTTT.